The T cell receptor (beta chain) described here comes from a study of blood T cell repertoires in COVID-19. This CDR3 is 14 amino acids long. V shed 6 bases and J shed 9 bases, with 18 bases lying between them. CDR1 and CDR2 from the germline V gene are KGHSH and LQKENI. TCRdb's copy holds only in-frame clones and misses some; the assay was immunoSEQ multiplex PCR. The table shows approximately 200,000 clones, with about 83% occurring only once. The sample was peripheral blood. This receptor was obtained from a man in his fifties or sixties who had recovered from COVID-19. The rearrangement joins TRBV18 to TRBJ2-1; TRBD1 is a possible D gene (6 bases). CDR3 protein: CASSSESQGREQFF. CDR3 bases: TGTGCCAGCTCTTCTGAATCCCAGGGGCGTGAGCAGTTCTTC.